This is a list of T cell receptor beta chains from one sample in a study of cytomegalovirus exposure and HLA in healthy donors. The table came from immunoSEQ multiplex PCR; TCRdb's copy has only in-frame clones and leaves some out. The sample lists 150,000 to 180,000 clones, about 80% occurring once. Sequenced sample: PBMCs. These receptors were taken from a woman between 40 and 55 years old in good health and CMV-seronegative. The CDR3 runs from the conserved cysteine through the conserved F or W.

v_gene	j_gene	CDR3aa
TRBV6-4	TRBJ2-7	CASSEGQETYEQYF
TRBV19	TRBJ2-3	CASSWPGGTSGGISTDTQYF
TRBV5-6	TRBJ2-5	CASSLGGQETQYF
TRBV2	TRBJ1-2	CASSDRQGNYGYTF
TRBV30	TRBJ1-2	CAWSFTGLGYTF
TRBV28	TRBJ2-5	CASSGPLGLGRTQYF
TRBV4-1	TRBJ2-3	CASSQEVAGGEAQYF
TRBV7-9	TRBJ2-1	CASSSSGGLAGNEQFF
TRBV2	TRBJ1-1	CASSELWDRNTEAFF
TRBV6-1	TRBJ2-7	CASSEPQGGYTYEQYF
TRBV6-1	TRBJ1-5	CASTGGGLSNQPQHF
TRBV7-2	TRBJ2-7	CASTKDRVTSEQYF
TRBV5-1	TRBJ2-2	CASRSTGDTGELFF
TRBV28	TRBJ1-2	CASSFSAAEFYGYTF
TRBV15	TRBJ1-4	CATSGGQGAEKLFF
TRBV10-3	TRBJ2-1	CAISDGMSDEQFF
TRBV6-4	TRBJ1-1	CASRGTGRNTEAFF
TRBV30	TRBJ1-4	CAWSRSSNEKLFF
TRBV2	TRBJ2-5	CASRGGGETQYF
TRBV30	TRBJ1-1	CAWSPPDGEAFF
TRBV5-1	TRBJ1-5	CASSLLPGSAGGFQPQHF
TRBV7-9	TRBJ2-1	CASSLGGSLRQFF
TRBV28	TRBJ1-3	CASSRQGPSGNTIYF
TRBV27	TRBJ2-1	CASGPLPYNEQFF
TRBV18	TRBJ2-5	CASSPLMRETQYF
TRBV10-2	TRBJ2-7	CASRKGLAGGSSYEQYF
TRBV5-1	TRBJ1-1	CASSLVSMSTEAFF
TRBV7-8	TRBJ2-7	CASSLGAGADEQYF
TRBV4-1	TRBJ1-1	CASSQSQGMGNTEAFF
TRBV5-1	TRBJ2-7	CASSLERGTYEQYF
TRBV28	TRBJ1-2	CASSSGQGNYGYTF
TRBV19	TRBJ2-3	CASTRQGGDTQYF
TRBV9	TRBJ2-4	CASSAGQGNIQYF
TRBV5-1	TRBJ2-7	CASSLAGGEEQYF
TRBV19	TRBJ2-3	CASSIEAGITDTQYF
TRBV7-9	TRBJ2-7	CASSFSGTSSYEQYF
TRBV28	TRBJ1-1	CASRLGQGLTEAFF
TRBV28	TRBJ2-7	CASMTPQGAAKEQYF
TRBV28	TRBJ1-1	CASSTLQTGVRAEAFF
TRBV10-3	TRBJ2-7	CAISEMGQLTYEQYF
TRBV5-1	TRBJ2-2	CASSSQGTGGMNTGELFF
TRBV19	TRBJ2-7	CASSPYSSSYEQYF